One and the same sample provided the 30 T cell receptor beta chains below, sequenced in a study of blood T cell repertoires in COVID-19. Only in-frame clones appear in the TCRdb table, and some are missing; sequencing was by immunoSEQ multiplex PCR. The sample includes 45,000 to 65,000 clones, 90% seen only once; the top ten take less than 10%. Specimen: peripheral blood. The receptor set was obtained from a woman over 75 with acute or convalescent COVID-19.

The chain employs TRBV30 and TRBJ1-4; unclear D gene. Looked up from germline, CDR1 is GTSNPN and CDR2 is SVGIG (reference sequence). The CDR3 has 14 residues. Trimming stripped 5 bases from V and 5 bases from J, with 15 bases between. CDR3 DNA sequence: TGTGCCTGGGCCCGGGATCTCAAAAATGAAAAACTGTTTTTT. Encoded protein: CAWARDLKNEKLFF.

The genes are TRBV18 and TRBJ2-5; no definite D call. V was trimmed by 4 bases and J by 0 bases, leaving 6 bases between them. The CDR3 spans 13 residues. Germline CDR1 reads KGHSH; CDR2 reads LQKENI. This chain's CDR3 is CASSRNYQETQYF. As DNA, the CDR3 is TGTGCCAGCTCACGTAATTACCAAGAGACCCAGTACTTC. The whole variable domain, remainder taken from reference TRBV18 and TRBJ2-5, is NAGVMQNPRHLVRRRGQEARLRCSPMKGHSHVYWYRQLPEEGLKFMVYLQKENIIDESGMPKERFSAEFPKEGPSILRIQQVVRGDSAAYFCASSRNYQETQYFGPGTRLLVL.

CDR3 DNA: TGTGCCAGCAGTTACTCGTTAGAAAAACTGTTTTTT. Translating gives CASSYSLEKLFF. This sequence joins TRBV6-5 and TRBJ1-4; D gene uncertain. CDR3 length: 12 amino acids. V shed 0 bases and J shed 8 bases, with 4 bases lying between them. Germline CDR1 MNHEY, CDR2 SVGAGI.

The rearrangement joins TRBV9 to TRBJ2-7; the match to TRBD2 covers 9 bases. V trimming: 4 bases; J trimming: 3 bases; junction bases outside the gene matches: 14. Germline loops: CDR1 SGDLS, CDR2 YYNGEE. The CDR3 spans 17 residues. The CDR3 coding sequence is TGTGCCAGCAGCCGAGGGATAGCTAGCGGGATGGACTACGAGCAGTACTTC. Translation gives CASSRGIASGMDYEQYF.

This clone is a singleton in its sample. V is TRBV30 and J is TRBJ2-7, with 9 bases lining up with TRBD1. Germline lookup yields CDR1 GTSNPN and CDR2 SVGIG (reference sequence). CDR3 length equals 17 residues. V was clipped by 3 bases and J by 5 bases; unmatched bases: 17. CDR3 nucleotide sequence: TGTGCCTGGAGAGGACAGGGGAATACCAGGGCCGGGAACGAGCAGTACTTC. Translated, it gives CAWRGQGNTRAGNEQYF.

V and J are TRBV2 and TRBJ2-1, with TRBD2 identical over 11 bases. The CDR3 loop spans 15 amino acids. V gave up 1 base and J gave up 10 bases; unmatched junction bases: 6. Germline-derived CDR1 and CDR2 are SNHLY and FYNNEI. CDR3 amino acids: CASSEEELAGVEQFF. CDR3 DNA sequence: TGTGCCAGCAGTGAAGAGGAACTAGCGGGAGTAGAGCAGTTCTTC.

The count of this clone is one. The chain recombines TRBV2 with TRBJ1-1, with D possibly matching TRBD1 (6 bases). V lost 8 bases and J lost 7, with 17 bases in between. Germline V CDR1 and CDR2: SNHLY, FYNNEI. The CDR3 extends over 13 amino acids. The CDR3 DNA reads as TGTGCCAGCGGTCGGGGGGGGCACAGTGAAGCTTTCTTT. It translates to CASGRGGHSEAFF. Filled out from reference TRBV2 and TRBJ1-1, the complete variable domain reads EPEVTQTPSHQVTQMGQEVILRCVPISNHLYFYWYRQILGQKVEFLVSFYNNEISEKSEIFDDQFSVERPDGSNFTLKIRSTKLEDSAMYFCASGRGGHSEAFFGQGTRLTVV.

The chain combines TRBV5-1 with TRBJ2-1; maybe TRBD2 (6 bases). CDR1 and CDR2 from the germline V gene are SGHRS and YFSETQ. This CDR3 region has 19 residues. Trimming left V 0 bases short and J 0 bases short, with 19 bases between. CDR3: CASSLAGLTRLSSYNEQFF. The CDR3 DNA reads TGCGCCAGCAGCTTGGCGGGACTTACTAGGTTGAGCTCCTACAATGAGCAGTTCTTC. Based on the CDR3 plus reference TRBV5-1 and TRBJ2-1, the full variable domain is KAGVTQTPRYLIKTRGQQVTLSCSPISGHRSVSWYQQTPGQGLQFLFEYFSETQRNKGNFPGRFSGRQFSNSRSEMNVSTLELGDSALYLCASSLAGLTRLSSYNEQFFGPGTRLTVL.

This clone was recorded only once. This chain links TRBV19 with TRBJ1-2; 12 bases line up with TRBD1. The J segment lost 7 bases and the V segment lost 2 bases, leaving 5 bases of the junction unmatched. From germline, CDR1 is LNHDA and CDR2 SQIVND (reference sequence). The CDR3 loop spans 15 amino acids. CDR3 in amino acids: CASSIFGTGGRGYTF. In nucleotides, the CDR3 is TGTGCCAGTAGTATATTTGGGACAGGGGGCCGTGGCTACACCTTC.

The J gene is TRBJ2-1, the V gene TRBV14; D is possibly TRBD2 (6 bases). Per the germline V gene, CDR1 is SGHDN and CDR2 is FVKESK. The CDR3 contains 15 residues. Trimming cost V 2 bases and J 8 bases, with 16 bases left between them. This chain's CDR3 is CASSQRLVGPDEQFF. The CDR3 nucleotides are TGTGCCAGCAGCCAAAGACTAGTTGGCCCCGATGAGCAGTTCTTC.

In DNA, the CDR3 is TGTGCCATCAGTGCCACAGCATCGAACTATGGCTACACCTTC. It translates to CAISATASNYGYTF. The chain combines TRBV10-3 with TRBJ1-2, with D unresolved. Germline-derived CDR1 and CDR2 are ENHRY and SYGVKD. The ends were cut back, 4 bases at V and 2 bases at J, with 11 bases in the middle. The CDR3 is 14 amino acids.

The chain is built from TRBV5-1 and TRBJ2-7; no definite D call. Germline V CDR1 and CDR2: SGHRS, YFSETQ. This CDR3 region has 14 residues. V gave up 5 bases and J gave up 3 bases, with 15 bases separating them. The CDR3 nucleotides read TGCGCCAGCAGGTCAACCAGTACCATCTACGAGCAGTACTTC. Translating gives CASRSTSTIYEQYF.

This chain links TRBV7-9 with TRBJ2-3; D possibly corresponds to TRBD1 (6 bases). Per the germline V gene, CDR1 is SEHNR and CDR2 is FQNEAQ (reference sequence). This CDR3 region has 19 residues. V lost 1 base and J 3 bases, leaving 23 bases between the germline ends. Here the CDR3 reads CASSLGRGQRGIWTDTQYF. As DNA, the CDR3 is TGTGCCAGCAGCTTAGGAAGGGGACAAAGGGGGATATGGACAGATACGCAGTATTTT.

This sequence joins TRBV4-1 and TRBJ1-5; D gene ambiguous. Germline values: CDR1 MGHRA, CDR2 YSYEKL. V lost 4 bases to trimming and J lost 0 bases, with 10 bases between them. The CDR3 has 15 residues. CDR3 sequence reads: CASSPTRDSNQPQHF. CDR3 coding DNA: TGCGCCAGCAGCCCCACCCGGGATAGCAATCAGCCCCAGCATTTT.

J is TRBJ1-3 and V is TRBV18; D gene uncertain. Trimming cost V 6 bases and J 0 bases, with 15 bases left between them. This CDR3 has 16 residues. Germline V gene sequence: CDR1 KGHSH, CDR2 LQKENI. The CDR3 here is CASSPGVRISGNTIYF. The CDR3 DNA follows: TGTGCCAGCTCCCCAGGAGTACGTATCTCTGGAAACACCATATATTTT.

The chain is built from TRBV5-4 and TRBJ2-7; 11 bases line up with TRBD1. Per germline, CDR1 SGHNT and CDR2 YYREEE (reference sequence). V was pared by 0 bases and J by 2 bases, with 4 bases of the junction left unmatched. The CDR3 has 16 residues. In DNA, the CDR3 is TGTGCCAGCAGCTTGGTCCTGGGACAGGGGGCCTACGAGCAGTACTTC. Translation gives CASSLVLGQGAYEQYF. Full variable domain (outside the CDR3, taken from reference TRBV5-4 and TRBJ2-7): ETGVTQSPTHLIKTRGQQVTLRCSSQSGHNTVSWYQQALGQGPQFIFQYYREEENGRGNFPPRFSGLQFPNYSSELNVNALELDDSALYLCASSLVLGQGAYEQYFGPGTRLTVT.

The chain employs TRBV7-3 and TRBJ2-3; D unresolved. The germline gives CDR1 SGHTA, CDR2 FQGTGA. Trimming removed 5 bases at V and 6 bases at J, with 9 bases between. CDR3 size: 12 residues. This CDR3 is CASSGSRDTQYF. CDR3 coding DNA: TGTGCCAGCAGCGGATCGCGGGATACGCAGTATTTT.

V and J are TRBV3-1 (or the pseudogene TRBV3-2) and TRBJ2-3; 9 nucleotides match TRBD1. J was trimmed by 4 bases and V by 2 bases; bases with no gene match: 1. The CDR3 consists of 14 residues. Looked up from germline, CDR1 is LGHDT and CDR2 is YNNKEL (reference sequence). The CDR3 DNA follows: TGTGCCAGCAGCCAAACAGGGGGCGCAGATACGCAGTATTTT. Translation: CASSQTGGADTQYF.

V is TRBV18 and J is TRBJ1-1; 8 bases line up with TRBD1. V lost 5 bases, J lost 8 bases, and 7 bases stayed unmatched. CDR3 length: 13 amino acids. CDR1 and CDR2 (germline): KGHSH, LQKENI. The CDR3 nucleotides are TGTGCCAGCTCAGCGGGACAGGAGAAAGAAGCTTTCTTT. This sequence encodes CASSAGQEKEAFF.

The genes are TRBV24-1 and TRBJ2-1; 9 bases match TRBD1. The V gene end was trimmed by 3 bases and the J gene end by 2 bases; junction bases not matched to a gene: 4. Germline lookup yields CDR1 KGHDR and CDR2 SFDVKD. The CDR3 is 16 residues long. As DNA, the CDR3 is TGTGCCACCAGTGATGTACAGGGGGCTACCTACAATGAGCAGTTCTTC. Translated, it gives CATSDVQGATYNEQFF.

The chain recombines TRBV7-2 with TRBJ1-5, with a tentative D call TRBD1 (5 bases). V shed 2 bases and J shed 3 bases, with 14 bases lying between them. The CDR3 runs to 16 residues. Looked up from germline, CDR1 is SGHTA and CDR2 is FQGNSA. The CDR3 reads CASSLNGRGSNQPQHF. CDR3 DNA sequence: TGTGCCAGCAGCTTAAACGGAAGGGGCTCCAATCAGCCCCAGCATTTT.

The chain combines TRBV6-5 with TRBJ2-7; possibly TRBD1 for D (5 bases). The CDR3 has 14 amino acids. Trimming shortened V by 7 bases and J by 0 bases, and 13 bases separated the two germline ends. CDR1 MNHEY and CDR2 SVGAGI come from the germline V gene. The CDR3: CASTLQQGSYEQYF. The CDR3 nucleotides read TGTGCCAGCACCCTCCAGCAGGGCTCCTACGAGCAGTACTTC.

Turning to this clone: The conserved phenylalanine or tryptophan normally closing the CDR3 is absent here, so this likely arose from a read error. Because the CDR3's place on the DNA is in doubt, the DNA is left out and the CDR3 is given as listed by TCRdb. J is TRBJ2-4 and V is TRBV28; the table's D call, TRBD2, was not checked against the DNA. Germline CDR1 MDHEN, CDR2 SYDVKM. The CDR3 length is 15 residues, termini included. This chain's CDR3 is CASSHDHARTSGRIL.

The V gene is TRBV21-1, the J gene TRBJ2-7; the table assigns TRBD1, which was not confirmed against the DNA. TRBV21-1 is given as a pseudogene. This CDR3 spans 13 amino acids. In DNA, the CDR3 is TGTGCCAGCAGCAAATACAGGGCTTACGAGCAGTACTTC. As protein: CASSKYRAYEQYF.

This chain connects TRBV7-3 to TRBJ2-2; TRBD2 matches 7 bases. Germline V lookup: CDR1 SGHTA, CDR2 FQGTGA. J was trimmed by 6 bases and V by 4 bases; bases with no gene match: 2. The CDR3 length is 13 residues. CDR3 sequence reads: CASSSREAGELFF. As DNA, the CDR3 is TGTGCCAGCAGCTCCCGGGAGGCCGGGGAGCTGTTTTTT.

This clone appeared a single time. This chain links TRBV30 with TRBJ1-2, with 8 bases lining up with TRBD1. The germline CDR1 and CDR2 sequences are GTSNPN and SVGIG (reference sequence). The V segment lost 2 bases and the J segment 2 bases; nucleotides outside the gene matches: 7. The CDR3 runs to 15 residues. As DNA, the CDR3 is TGTGCCTGGAGTTACGACAGGGGACCCAACTATGGCTACACCTTC. Translating gives CAWSYDRGPNYGYTF.

The chain joins TRBV24-1 to TRBJ2-1, with TRBD1 matching over 8 bases. V was clipped by 5 bases and J by 4 bases; unmatched bases: 6. CDR3 length: 15 amino acids. Germline V CDR1 and CDR2: KGHDR, SFDVKD. CDR3: CATSATGTGYNEQFF. Written as DNA, the CDR3 is TGTGCCACCAGTGCAACCGGGACAGGTTACAATGAGCAGTTCTTC.

This clone was counted only a few times. J is TRBJ1-5 and V is TRBV28, with D possibly TRBD1 on 6 matching bases. The CDR3 extends over 15 amino acids. Trimming removed 7 bases from V and 0 bases from J, with 13 bases in between. Looked up from germline, CDR1 is MDHEN and CDR2 is SYDVKM. The CDR3 protein is CASIDRRSSNQPQHF. The CDR3 DNA reads as TGTGCCAGCATTGACAGGCGCTCTAGCAATCAGCCCCAGCATTTT.

This chain connects TRBV11-2 to TRBJ2-1; possible D gene TRBD2, 6 bases. There are 15 residues in the CDR3. Germline loops: CDR1 SGHAT, CDR2 FQNNGV. Trimming removed 1 base from V and 4 bases from J, with 11 bases in between. CDR3 coding DNA: TGTGCCAGCAGCTTAGGGACGGACTATTACAATGAGCAGTTCTTC. It specifies CASSLGTDYYNEQFF. Variable domain in full (rest from reference TRBV11-2 and TRBJ2-1): EAGVAQSPRYKIIEKRQSVAFWCNPISGHATLYWYQQILGQGPKLLIQFQNNGVVDDSQLPKDRFSAERLKGVDSTLKIQPAKLEDSAVYLCASSLGTDYYNEQFFGPGTRLTVL.

This chain links TRBV24-1 with TRBJ2-1; 7 positions match TRBD2. The CDR3 has 15 residues. Germline loops: CDR1 KGHDR, CDR2 SFDVKD. Trimming removed 3 bases from V and 9 bases from J; junction bases left unmatched: 10. In nucleotides, the CDR3 is TGTGCCACCAGTGATGGAGGCGGGAGTCTCGGTGAGCAGTTCTTC. Translated: CATSDGGGSLGEQFF.